This entry concerns a single T cell receptor beta chain. The sample originates from a study of cytomegalovirus exposure and HLA in healthy donors. Germline V lookup: CDR1 GTSNPN, CDR2 SVGIG (reference sequence). The V end was cut by 3 bases, the J end by 2 bases, with 21 bases between. The CDR3 consists of 17 residues. This PCR relied on a set of 60 Vbeta primers and 13 Jbeta primers. The data were produced by immunoSEQ multiplex PCR, yet TCRdb's version contains in-frame clones alone and is incomplete. The sample holds about 130,000 clones, around 73% seen once. The chain uses TRBV30 and TRBJ2-3, with D perhaps TRBD2 (6 bases). The source material was PBMCs. This receptor was taken from a man aged 60-69 years in good health and CMV-seropositive. CDR3 DNA sequence: TGTGCCTGGAGACTATCCGGGAGTGCTAGTATCACAGATACGCAGTATTTT. Amino acids: CAWRLSGSASITDTQYF.